This T cell receptor beta chain was found in a study of T cell repertoires in aging, cancer and after chemotherapy. Study overall: Donor ages fell into six groups from 30 or younger up to 70 or older. The whole study produced a dataset of millions of TCR reads.

CDR1 is SGHKS, CDR2 YYEKEE, per germline (reference sequence). CDR3 length: 12 amino acids. TCR beta rearrangements were amplified from peripheral blood genomic DNA. A word on this clonotype: Its specificity is unknown. One junction end disagrees with the germline gene, perhaps due to a read error.

A mixed TRB-A/B primer pool amplified rearranged TRB by multiplex touch-down PCR. TCRdb re-analysed the multiplex PCR reads in MiXCR, keeping a single row per CDR3 protein. The table includes some 20,000 distinct CDR3 sequences, approximately 40% detected once. Study results and caveats: In cancer patients, declining TCR diversity with age involved lost richness and lost evenness.

This chain links TRBV5-5 with TRBJ1-4; D is ambiguous. The sequence was collected from a human donor with a solid tumor. What was sequenced was blood. CDR3 in DNA: TGTGCCAGCAGCCCGGAGGGCGAAAGACTGTTTTTT. Protein sequence: CASSPEGERLFF. Full variable domain (missing parts from reference TRBV5-5 and TRBJ1-4): DAGVTQSPTHLIKTRGQQVTLRCSPISGHKSVSWYQQVLGQGPQFIFQYYEKEERGRGNFPDRFSARQFPNYSSELNVNALLLGDSALYLCASSPEGERLFFGSGTQLSVL.